The present TCR beta chain was sequenced within a study of T cells expressing NK-cell markers. Across the whole study: Within the sequenced cohort of eight donors, seven exhibited HCMV seropositivity and one was seronegative.

The CDR3 totals 15 residues. Germline V gives CDR1 SGHTA, CDR2 FQGNSA. TCRdb reprocessed the 5' RACE reads, with one entry per CDR3 protein and no DNA. Its listing shows 440,000 or so distinct CDR3 sequences. Sequencing used blood T cells: a sorted CD56 or NKG2C T cell subset, CD4+ or CD8+ T cells, or bulk PBMC T cells (not recorded which). The sequence came from a woman between 18 and 70 years old in good health. The chain recombines TRBV7-2 with TRBJ1-1; TCRdb's D call, TRBD1, is unchecked because there is no DNA. CDR3 sequence reads: CASSSPRGEGTEAFF.